Sequencing of this T cell receptor (beta chain) was carried out in a study of T cells after yellow fever vaccination. Germline lookup yields CDR1 MNHEY and CDR2 SVGEGT. This CDR3 contains 14 residues. V shed 1 base and J shed 3 bases, with 9 bases lying between them. Regarding the study as a whole: Subsequent to the booster, the majority of primary-vaccination clones reappeared (around 96% CD4, about 90% CD8). Researchers report a weaker secondary response that nonetheless peaked faster, day 5 versus 15.

This clonotype occurred many times. Its antigen is not identified. The 5'RACE template-switching step produced TCR cDNA and added a universal primer site and UMIs. One entry per CDR3 protein results from TCRdb running MiXCR on the 5' RACE reads. The sample has about 240,000 distinct CDR3 sequences; roughly 7.2% are singletons. The source was CD4+ T cells sorted from PBMCs, collected 15 days after the yellow fever booster vaccination. This sequence was found in a man aged 30 to 45 who received the YFV17D yellow fever vaccine. The rearrangement uses TRBV6-2 or TRBV6-3 and TRBJ1-1; D gene uncertain. The CDR3 bases are TGTGCCAGCAGTTACTTGGGCCCGGACACTGAAGCTTTCTTT. Amino acid sequence: CASSYLGPDTEAFF.